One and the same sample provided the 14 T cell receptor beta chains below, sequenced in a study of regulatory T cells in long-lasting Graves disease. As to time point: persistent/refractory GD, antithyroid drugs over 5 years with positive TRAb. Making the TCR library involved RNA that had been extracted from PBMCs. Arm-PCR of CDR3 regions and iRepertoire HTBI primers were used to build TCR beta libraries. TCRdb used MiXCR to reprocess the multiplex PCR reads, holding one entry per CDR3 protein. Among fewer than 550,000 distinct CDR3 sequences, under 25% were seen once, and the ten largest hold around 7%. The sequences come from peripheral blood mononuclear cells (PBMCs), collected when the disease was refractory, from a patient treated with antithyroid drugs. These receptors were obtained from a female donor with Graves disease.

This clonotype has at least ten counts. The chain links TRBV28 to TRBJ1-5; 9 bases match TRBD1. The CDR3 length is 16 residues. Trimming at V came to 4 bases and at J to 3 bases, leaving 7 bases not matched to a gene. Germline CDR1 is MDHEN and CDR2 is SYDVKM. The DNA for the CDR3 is TGTGCCAGCAGTTCCCTCAGACAGGGGGTCAATCAGCCCCAGCATTTT. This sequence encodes CASSSLRQGVNQPQHF.

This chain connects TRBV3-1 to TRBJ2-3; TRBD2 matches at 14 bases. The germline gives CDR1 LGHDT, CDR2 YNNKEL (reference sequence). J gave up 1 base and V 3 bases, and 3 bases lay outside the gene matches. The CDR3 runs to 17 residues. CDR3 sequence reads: CASSHLGLAGGTDTQYF. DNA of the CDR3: TGTGCCAGCAGCCACCTGGGACTAGCGGGGGGCACAGATACGCAGTATTTT.

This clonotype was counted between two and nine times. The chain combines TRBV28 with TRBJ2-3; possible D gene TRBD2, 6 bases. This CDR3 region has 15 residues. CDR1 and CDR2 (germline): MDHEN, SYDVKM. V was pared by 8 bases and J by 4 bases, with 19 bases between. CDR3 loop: CASLRWGEIPDTQYF. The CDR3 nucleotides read TGTGCCAGCCTCCGCTGGGGGGAGATCCCAGATACGCAGTATTTT.

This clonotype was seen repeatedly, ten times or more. DNA for the CDR3: TGTGCCAGCAGTTATGCCCCACGACAGGGACCGGTCTCCTACGAGCAGTACTTC. Amino acid sequence: CASSYAPRQGPVSYEQYF. The V and J genes are TRBV6-2 or TRBV6-3 and TRBJ2-7, with 7 bases matching TRBD1. In germline, CDR1 is MNHEY, CDR2 SVGEGT. The CDR3 has 18 amino acids. The V segment lost 3 bases and the J segment 0 bases; nucleotides outside the gene matches: 14.

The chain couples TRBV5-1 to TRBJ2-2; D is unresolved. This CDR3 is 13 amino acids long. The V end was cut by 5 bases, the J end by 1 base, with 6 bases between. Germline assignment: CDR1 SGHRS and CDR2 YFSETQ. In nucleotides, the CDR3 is TGCGCCAGCAGGCCCGGGAACACCGGGGAGCTGTTTTTT. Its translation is CASRPGNTGELFF.

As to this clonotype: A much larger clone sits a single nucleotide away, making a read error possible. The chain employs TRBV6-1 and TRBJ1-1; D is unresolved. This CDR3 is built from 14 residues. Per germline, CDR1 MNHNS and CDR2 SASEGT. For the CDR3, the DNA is TGTGCCAGCAGCGACGGACGGATGAACGCTGAAGCTTTCTTT. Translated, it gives CASSDGRMNAEAFF.

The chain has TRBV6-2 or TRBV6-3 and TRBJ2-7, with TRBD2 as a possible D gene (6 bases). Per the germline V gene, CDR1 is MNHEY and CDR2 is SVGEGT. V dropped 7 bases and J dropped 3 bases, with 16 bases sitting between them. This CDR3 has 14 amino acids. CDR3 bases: TGTGCCAGCACCCCCCGGGACTCCTACTACGAGCAGTACTTC. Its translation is CASTPRDSYYEQYF.

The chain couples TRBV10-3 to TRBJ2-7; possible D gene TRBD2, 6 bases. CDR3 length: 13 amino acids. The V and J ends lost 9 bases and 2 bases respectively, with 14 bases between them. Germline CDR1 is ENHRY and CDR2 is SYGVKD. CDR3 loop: CAIKGTETYEQYF. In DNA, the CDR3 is TGTGCCATTAAAGGGACTGAAACCTACGAGCAGTACTTC.

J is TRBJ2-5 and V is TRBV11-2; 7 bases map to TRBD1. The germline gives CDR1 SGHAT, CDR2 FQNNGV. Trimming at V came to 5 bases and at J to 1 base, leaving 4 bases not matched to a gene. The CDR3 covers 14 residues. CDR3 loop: CASSTGQVQETQYF. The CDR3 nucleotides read TGTGCCAGCAGCACAGGACAGGTCCAAGAGACCCAGTACTTC.

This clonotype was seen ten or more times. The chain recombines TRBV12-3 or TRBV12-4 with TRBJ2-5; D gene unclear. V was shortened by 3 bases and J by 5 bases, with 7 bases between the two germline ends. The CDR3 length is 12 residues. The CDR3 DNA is TGTGCCAGCAGTTTGTCGGTGGAGACCCAGTACTTC. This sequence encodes CASSLSVETQYF.

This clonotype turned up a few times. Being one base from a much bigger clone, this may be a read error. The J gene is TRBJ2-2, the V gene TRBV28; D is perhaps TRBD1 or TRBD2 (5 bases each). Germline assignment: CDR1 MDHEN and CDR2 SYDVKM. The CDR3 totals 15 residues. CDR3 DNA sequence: TGTGCCAGCAGTTTAAACAGGATCATCCCCGGGGAGCCGTTTTTT. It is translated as CASSLNRIIPGEPFF.

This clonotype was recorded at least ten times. CDR3 loop: CASSLWADGQETQYF. The DNA for the CDR3 is TGTGCCAGCAGTTTGTGGGCTGACGGTCAAGAGACCCAGTACTTC. The rearrangement uses TRBV12-3 or TRBV12-4 and TRBJ2-5, with D uncertain. Trimming shortened V by 3 bases and J by 2 bases, and 13 bases separated the two germline ends. The CDR3 length is 15 residues.

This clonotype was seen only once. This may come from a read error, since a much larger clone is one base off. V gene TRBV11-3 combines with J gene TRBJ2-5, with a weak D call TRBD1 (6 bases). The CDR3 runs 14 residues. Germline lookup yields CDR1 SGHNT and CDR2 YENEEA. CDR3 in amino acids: CASSPRGPQEAQYF. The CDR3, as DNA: TGTGCCAGCAGCCCCAGGGGTCCGCAAGAGGCCCAGTACTTC. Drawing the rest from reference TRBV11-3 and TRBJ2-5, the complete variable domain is EAGVVQSPRYKIIEKKQPVAFWCNPISGHNTLYWYLQNLGQGPELLIRYENEEAVDDSQLPKDRFSAERLKGVDSTLKIQPAELGDSAVYLCASSPRGPQEAQYFGPGTRLLVL.

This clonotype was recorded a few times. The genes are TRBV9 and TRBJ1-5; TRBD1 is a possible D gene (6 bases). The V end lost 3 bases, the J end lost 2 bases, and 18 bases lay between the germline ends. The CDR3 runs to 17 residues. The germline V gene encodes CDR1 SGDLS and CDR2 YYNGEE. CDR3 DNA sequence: TGTGCCAGCAGCGCCGGGGGGGGGGGCCCTGGCAATCAGCCCCAGCATTTT. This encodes CASSAGGGGPGNQPQHF.